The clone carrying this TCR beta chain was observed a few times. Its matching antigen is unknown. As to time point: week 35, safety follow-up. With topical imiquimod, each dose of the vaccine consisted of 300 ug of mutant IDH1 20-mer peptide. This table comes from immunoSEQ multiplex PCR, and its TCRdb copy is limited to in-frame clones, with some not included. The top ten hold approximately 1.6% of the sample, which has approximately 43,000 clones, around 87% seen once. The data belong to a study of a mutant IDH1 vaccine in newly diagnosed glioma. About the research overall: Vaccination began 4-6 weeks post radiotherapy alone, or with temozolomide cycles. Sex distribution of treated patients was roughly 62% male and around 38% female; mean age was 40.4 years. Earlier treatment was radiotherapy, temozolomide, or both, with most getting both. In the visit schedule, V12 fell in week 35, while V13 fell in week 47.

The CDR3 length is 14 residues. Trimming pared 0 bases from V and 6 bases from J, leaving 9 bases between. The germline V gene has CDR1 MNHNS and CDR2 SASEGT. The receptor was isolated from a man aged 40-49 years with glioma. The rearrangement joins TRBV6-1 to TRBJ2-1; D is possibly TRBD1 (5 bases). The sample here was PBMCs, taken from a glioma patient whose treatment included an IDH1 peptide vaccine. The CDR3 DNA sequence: TGTGCCAGCAGTGAAGCGGGGCAGATCAATGAGCAGTTCTTC. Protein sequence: CASSEAGQINEQFF.